The 16 T cell receptor beta chains below were found in one sample sequenced in a study of cytomegalovirus exposure and HLA in healthy donors. PCR involved 60 Vbeta and 13 Jbeta primers. Produced via immunoSEQ multiplex PCR; TCRdb's table is partial and in-frame only. The sample has around 150,000 clones; over 60% are singletons. The material sequenced was PBMCs. The source is a woman in her twenties or thirties in good health and CMV-seropositive.

Only a few counts were recorded for this clone. V is TRBV7-9 and J is TRBJ1-1; D is unresolved. The ends were cut back, 4 bases at V and 1 base at J, with 13 bases in the middle. The CDR3 is 15 residues long. The germline V gene encodes CDR1 SEHNR and CDR2 FQNEAQ (reference sequence). The CDR3 bases are TGTGCCAGCAGCTCGTACCGGGATCAGAACACTGAAGCTTTCTTT. Protein sequence: CASSSYRDQNTEAFF.

The table lists this clone with a few counts. V gene TRBV6-6 combines with J gene TRBJ2-1; 9 bases align to TRBD2. Germline CDR1 is MNHNY and CDR2 is SVGAGI (reference sequence). The V gene end was trimmed by 1 base and the J gene end by 7 bases; junction bases not matched to a gene: 8. The CDR3 is 16 residues long. The CDR3 loop reads CASSYLEREVGNEQFF. Here the CDR3 DNA reads TGTGCCAGCAGTTACTTAGAGCGGGAGGTCGGAAATGAGCAGTTCTTC.

V is TRBV11-2 and J is TRBJ1-5; 7 bases align to TRBD1. V shed 5 bases and J 0 bases; nucleotides not matched to a gene: 13. The CDR3 has 18 amino acids. CDR1 and CDR2 from the germline V gene are SGHAT and FQNNGV. This CDR3 is CASSRYSVTGHSNQPQHF. CDR3 coding DNA: TGTGCCAGCAGCCGATATTCGGTGACAGGGCATAGCAATCAGCCCCAGCATTTT.

The chain recombines TRBV7-9 with TRBJ2-3; TRBD2 matches 7 bases. Germline CDR1 and CDR2: SEHNR and FQNEAQ (reference sequence). Losses at the gene ends were 3 bases for V and 4 bases for J; bases not matched to a gene: 10. This CDR3 comprises 16 residues. CDR3 residues: CASSLGGSLEADTQYF. The CDR3 nucleotides read TGTGCCAGCAGCTTGGGGGGGTCATTAGAGGCAGATACGCAGTATTTT.

The genes are TRBV9 and TRBJ2-3, with TRBD2 matching over 14 bases. The J segment lost 10 bases and the V segment lost 4 bases, leaving 11 bases of the junction unmatched. Germline CDR1 is SGDLS and CDR2 is YYNGEE. This CDR3 is 16 amino acids long. CDR3 DNA sequence: TGTGCCAGCAGCCCAGGGGGACTAGCGGGGGCGAGTTCGCAGTATTTT. Translation: CASSPGGLAGASSQYF.

In DNA, the CDR3 is TGTGCCAGCAGGTCAACAGGGGCTGGGGCCAACGTCCTGACTTTC. Protein: CASRSTGAGANVLTF. The V gene is TRBV6-5, the J gene TRBJ2-6, with TRBD1 matching over 7 bases. V shed 6 bases and J 2 bases; nucleotides not matched to a gene: 4. Per germline, CDR1 MNHEY and CDR2 SVGAGI. The CDR3 contains 15 residues.

This chain uses TRBV5-1 with TRBJ2-2; 7 bases match TRBD2. The CDR3 is 14 amino acids. The germline V gene has CDR1 SGHRS and CDR2 YFSETQ. Losses at the gene ends were 3 bases for V and 7 bases for J; bases not matched to a gene: 6. CDR3 sequence: CASSWARGIGELFF. For the CDR3, the DNA is TGCGCCAGCAGCTGGGCGCGGGGGATCGGGGAGCTGTTTTTT.

The chain couples TRBV5-1 to TRBJ2-3, with 9 bases matching TRBD1. This CDR3 is built from 14 residues. CDR1 is SGHRS and CDR2 is YFSETQ in the germline V gene. V lost 7 bases, J lost 1 base, and 4 bases stayed unmatched. CDR3 sequence reads: CASGRTGGTDTQYF. Here the CDR3 DNA reads TGCGCCAGCGGTAGGACAGGGGGCACAGATACGCAGTATTTT.

This chain uses TRBV29-1 with TRBJ2-3; TRBD2 aligns across 11 bases. V dropped 1 base and J dropped 1; count of bases not matched to a gene: 7. CDR1 and CDR2 from the germline V gene are SQVTM and ANQGSEA. The CDR3 has 17 residues. This CDR3 reads CSVEGLAGGFRTDTQYF. CDR3 nucleotides: TGCAGCGTTGAAGGTCTAGCGGGGGGCTTTCGCACAGATACGCAGTATTTT.

The chain uses TRBV7-9 and TRBJ2-7; 7 bases are a match to TRBD1. V lost 3 bases to trimming and J lost 6 bases; unmatched junction nucleotides: 2. Germline values: CDR1 SEHNR, CDR2 FQNEAQ (reference sequence). There are 12 residues in the CDR3. The CDR3 DNA is TGTGCCAGCAGCTTCGGGACAGCCGAGCAGTACTTC. Its translation: CASSFGTAEQYF. Drawing the rest from reference TRBV7-9 and TRBJ2-7, the complete variable domain is DTGVSQNPRHKITKRGQNVTFRCDPISEHNRLYWYRQTLGQGPEFLTYFQNEAQLEKSRLLSDRFSAERPKGSFSTLEIQRTEQGDSAMYLCASSFGTAEQYFGPGTRLTVT.

The chain employs TRBV28 and TRBJ1-2, with 10 bases that match TRBD1. The CDR3 sequence is 13 residues long. Looked up from germline, CDR1 is MDHEN and CDR2 is SYDVKM. J was trimmed by 4 bases and V by 6 bases; bases with no gene match: 2. CDR3 sequence (DNA): TGTGCCAGCAGCCGGGACAGGGGCTATGGCTACACCTTC. This sequence encodes CASSRDRGYGYTF.

The rearrangement joins TRBV9 to TRBJ1-2; TRBD1 agrees at 8 bases. This CDR3 is 15 amino acids long. Germline CDR1 and CDR2: SGDLS and YYNGEE. V shed 0 bases and J 7 bases; nucleotides not matched to a gene: 8. This chain's CDR3 is CASSVGSGGRGGYTF. The CDR3 nucleotides read TGTGCCAGCAGCGTAGGCTCAGGGGGCCGAGGTGGCTACACCTTC.

This chain links TRBV11-2 with TRBJ2-7; 10 positions match TRBD1. The CDR3 consists of 16 residues. With V trimmed by 4 bases and J by 7 bases, 13 bases remained unmatched. CDR1 SGHAT and CDR2 FQNNGV come from the germline V gene. CDR3 in DNA: TGTGCCAGCAGCTCGGTCCGGGACAGGGGCCCCCTGGAGCAGTACTTC. This codes for CASSSVRDRGPLEQYF.

The chain employs TRBV9 and TRBJ2-3, with D unresolved. The germline V and J ends were trimmed by 0 bases and 4 bases, with 9 bases remaining between them. The CDR3 totals 14 residues. The germline V gene encodes CDR1 SGDLS and CDR2 YYNGEE. The CDR3 spells CASSVGSSPDTQYF. CDR3 in DNA: TGTGCCAGCAGCGTAGGGAGTAGCCCAGATACGCAGTATTTT. Full variable domain (rest looked up from reference TRBV9 and TRBJ2-3): DSGVTQTPKHLITATGQRVTLRCSPRSGDLSVYWYQQSLDQGLQFLIQYYNGEERAKGNILERFSAQQFPDLHSELNLSSLELGDSALYFCASSVGSSPDTQYFGPGTRLTVL.

The gene calls are TRBV30 and TRBJ2-7; 7 nucleotides align to TRBD2. The V gene end was trimmed by 2 bases and the J gene end by 3 bases; junction bases not matched to a gene: 7. Germline V lookup: CDR1 GTSNPN, CDR2 SVGIG (reference sequence). The CDR3 runs 14 residues. The DNA for the CDR3 is TGTGCCTGGAGTCAGAATAGCGGGTTCTACGAGCAGTACTTC. This translates into CAWSQNSGFYEQYF.

This clone was observed a few times. This sequence joins TRBV5-1 and TRBJ2-5; D gene uncertain. Per germline, CDR1 SGHRS and CDR2 YFSETQ. Trimming removed 0 bases from V and 6 bases from J, with 12 bases in between. The CDR3 has 14 amino acids. The CDR3 region has the DNA TGCGCCAGCAGCTTGGCTCCCCTCCCCCAGACCCAGTACTTC. As protein: CASSLAPLPQTQYF.